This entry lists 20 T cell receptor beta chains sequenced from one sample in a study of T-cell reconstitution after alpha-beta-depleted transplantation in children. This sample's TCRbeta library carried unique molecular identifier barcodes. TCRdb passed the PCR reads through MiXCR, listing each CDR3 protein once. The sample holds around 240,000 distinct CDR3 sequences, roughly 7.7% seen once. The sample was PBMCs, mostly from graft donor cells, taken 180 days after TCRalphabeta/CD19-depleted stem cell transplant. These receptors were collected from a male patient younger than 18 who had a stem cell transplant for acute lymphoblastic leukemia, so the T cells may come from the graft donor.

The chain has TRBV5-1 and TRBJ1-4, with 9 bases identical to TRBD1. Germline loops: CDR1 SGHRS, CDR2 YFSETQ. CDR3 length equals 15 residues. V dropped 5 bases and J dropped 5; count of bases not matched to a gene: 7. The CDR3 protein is CASRTTGGQNEKLFF. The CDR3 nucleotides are TGCGCCAGCAGAACGACAGGGGGGCAGAATGAAAAACTGTTTTTT.

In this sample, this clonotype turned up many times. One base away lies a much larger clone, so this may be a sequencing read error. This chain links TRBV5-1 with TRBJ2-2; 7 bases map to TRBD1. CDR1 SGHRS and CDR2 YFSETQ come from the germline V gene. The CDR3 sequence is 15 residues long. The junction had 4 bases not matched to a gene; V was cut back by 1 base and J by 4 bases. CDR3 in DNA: TGCGCCAGCAGCTTGACAGGGGTGGCCACCGGGGAGCTGTTTTTT. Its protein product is CASSLTGVATGELFF.

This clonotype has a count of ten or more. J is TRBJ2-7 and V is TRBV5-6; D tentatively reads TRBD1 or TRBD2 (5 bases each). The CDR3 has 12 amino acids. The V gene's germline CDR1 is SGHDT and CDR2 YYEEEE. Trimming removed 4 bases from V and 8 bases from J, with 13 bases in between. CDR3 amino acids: CASSPDGAKQYF. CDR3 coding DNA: TGTGCCAGCAGCCCGGACGGGGCCAAGCAGTACTTC.

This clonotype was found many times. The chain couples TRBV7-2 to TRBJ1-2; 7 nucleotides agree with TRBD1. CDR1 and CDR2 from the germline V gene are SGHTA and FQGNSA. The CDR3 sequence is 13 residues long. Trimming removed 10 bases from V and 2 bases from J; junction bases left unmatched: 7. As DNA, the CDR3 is TGTGCCAAAGCGACAGGGAGGAACTATGGCTACACCTTC. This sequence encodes CAKATGRNYGYTF.

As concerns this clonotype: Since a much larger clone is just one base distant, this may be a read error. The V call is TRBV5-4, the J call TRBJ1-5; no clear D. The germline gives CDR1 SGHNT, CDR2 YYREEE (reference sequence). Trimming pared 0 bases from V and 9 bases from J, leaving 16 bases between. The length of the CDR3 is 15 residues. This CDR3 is CASSLALGAPPPQHF. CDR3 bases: TGTGCCAGCAGCTTGGCACTGGGCGCACCTCCGCCCCAGCATTTT.

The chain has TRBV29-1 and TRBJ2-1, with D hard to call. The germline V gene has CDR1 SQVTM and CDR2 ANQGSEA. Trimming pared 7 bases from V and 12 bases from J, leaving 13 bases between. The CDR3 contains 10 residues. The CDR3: CSARFKGQFF. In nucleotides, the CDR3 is TGCAGCGCCCGATTCAAGGGGCAGTTCTTC.

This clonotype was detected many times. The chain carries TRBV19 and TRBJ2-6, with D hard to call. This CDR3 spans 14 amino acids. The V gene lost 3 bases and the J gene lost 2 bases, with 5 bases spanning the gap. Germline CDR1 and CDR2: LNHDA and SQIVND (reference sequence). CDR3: CASSIQAGANVLTF. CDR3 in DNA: TGTGCCAGTAGTATTCAGGCTGGGGCCAACGTCCTGACTTTC. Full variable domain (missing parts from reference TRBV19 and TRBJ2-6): DGGITQSPKYLFRKEGQNVTLSCEQNLNHDAMYWYRQDPGQGLRLIYYSQIVNDFQKGDIAEGYSVSREKKESFPLTVTSAQKNPTAFYLCASSIQAGANVLTFGAGSRLTVL.

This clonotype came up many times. The CDR3, as DNA: TGTGCCAGCAGCGTAGGTGGCGGGGGTTCCTACGAGCAGTACTTC. It specifies CASSVGGGGSYEQYF. The chain recombines TRBV9 with TRBJ2-7, with 7 bases that match TRBD2. This CDR3 has 15 residues. Germline V gene data show CDR1 as SGDLS and CDR2 as YYNGEE. Unmatched junction bases numbered 4, after V lost 0 bases and J lost 1 base.

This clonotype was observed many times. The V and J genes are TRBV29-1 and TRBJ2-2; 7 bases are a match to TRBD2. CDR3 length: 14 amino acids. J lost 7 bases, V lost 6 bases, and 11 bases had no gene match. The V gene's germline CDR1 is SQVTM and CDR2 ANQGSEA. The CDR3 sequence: CSVGQAGVVGELFF. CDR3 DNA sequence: TGCAGCGTGGGCCAGGCGGGAGTGGTCGGGGAGCTGTTTTTT.

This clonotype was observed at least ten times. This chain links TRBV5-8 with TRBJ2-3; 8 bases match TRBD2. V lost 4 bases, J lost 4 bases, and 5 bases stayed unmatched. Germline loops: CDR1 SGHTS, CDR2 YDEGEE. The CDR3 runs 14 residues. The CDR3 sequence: CASSPGLAADTQYF. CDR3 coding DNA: TGTGCCAGCAGCCCCGGACTAGCCGCAGATACGCAGTATTTT.

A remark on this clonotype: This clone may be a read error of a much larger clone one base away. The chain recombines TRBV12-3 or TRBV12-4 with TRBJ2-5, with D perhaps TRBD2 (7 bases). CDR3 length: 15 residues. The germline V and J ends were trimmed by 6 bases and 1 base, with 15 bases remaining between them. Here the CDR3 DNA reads TGTGCCAGCAGCCCCAGGGGCGGGAGCCAAGAGACCCAGTACTTC. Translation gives CASSPRGGSQETQYF.

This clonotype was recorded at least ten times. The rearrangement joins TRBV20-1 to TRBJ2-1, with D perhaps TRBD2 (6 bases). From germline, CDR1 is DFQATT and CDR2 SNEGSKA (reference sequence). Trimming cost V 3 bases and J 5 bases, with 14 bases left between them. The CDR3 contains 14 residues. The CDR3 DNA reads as TGCAGTGCTAGCGGGAGTGTAAGGAACAATGAGCAGTTCTTC. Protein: CSASGSVRNNEQFF.

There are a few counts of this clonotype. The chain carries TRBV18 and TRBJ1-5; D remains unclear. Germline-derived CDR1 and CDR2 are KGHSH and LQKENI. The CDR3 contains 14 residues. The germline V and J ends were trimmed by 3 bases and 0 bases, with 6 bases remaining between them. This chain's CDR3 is CASSPGISNQPQHF. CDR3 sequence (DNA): TGTGCCAGCTCACCGGGAATTAGCAATCAGCCCCAGCATTTT.

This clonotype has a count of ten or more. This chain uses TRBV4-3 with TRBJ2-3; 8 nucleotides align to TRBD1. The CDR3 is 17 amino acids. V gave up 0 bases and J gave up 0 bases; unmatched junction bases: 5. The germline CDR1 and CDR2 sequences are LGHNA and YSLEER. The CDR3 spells CASSQDRQGASTDTQYF. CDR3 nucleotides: TGCGCCAGCAGCCAAGACCGTCAGGGGGCGAGCACAGATACGCAGTATTTT.

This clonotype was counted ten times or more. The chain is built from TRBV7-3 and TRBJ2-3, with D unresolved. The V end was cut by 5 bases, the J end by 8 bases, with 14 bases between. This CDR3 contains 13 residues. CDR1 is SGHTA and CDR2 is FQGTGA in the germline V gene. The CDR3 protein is CASSLAQQRTQYF. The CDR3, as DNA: TGTGCCAGCAGCCTCGCCCAGCAGCGTACGCAGTATTTT.

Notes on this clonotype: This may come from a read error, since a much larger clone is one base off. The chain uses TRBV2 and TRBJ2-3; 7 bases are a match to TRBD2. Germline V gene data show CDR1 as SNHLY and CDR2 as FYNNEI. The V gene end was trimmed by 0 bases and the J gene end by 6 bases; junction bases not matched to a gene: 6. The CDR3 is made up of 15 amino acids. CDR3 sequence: CASSEALAAPDTQYF. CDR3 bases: TGTGCCAGCAGTGAAGCTCTAGCGGCGCCGGATACGCAGTATTTT.

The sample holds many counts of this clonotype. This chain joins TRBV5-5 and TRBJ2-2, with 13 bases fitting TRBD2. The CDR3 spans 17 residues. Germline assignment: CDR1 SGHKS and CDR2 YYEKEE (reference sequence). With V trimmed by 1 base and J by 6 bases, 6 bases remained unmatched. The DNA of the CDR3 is TGTGCCAGCAGCTTGTGGGGACTAGCGGGAACCGCCGGGGAGCTGTTTTTT. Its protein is CASSLWGLAGTAGELFF.

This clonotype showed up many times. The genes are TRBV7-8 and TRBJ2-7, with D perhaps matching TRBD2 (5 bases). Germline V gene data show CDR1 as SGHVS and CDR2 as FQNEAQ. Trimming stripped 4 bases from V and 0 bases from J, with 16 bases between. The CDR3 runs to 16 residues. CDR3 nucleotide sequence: TGTGCCAGCAGCTGGGCCCCTGGACTGCTCTCCTACGAGCAGTACTTC. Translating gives CASSWAPGLLSYEQYF.

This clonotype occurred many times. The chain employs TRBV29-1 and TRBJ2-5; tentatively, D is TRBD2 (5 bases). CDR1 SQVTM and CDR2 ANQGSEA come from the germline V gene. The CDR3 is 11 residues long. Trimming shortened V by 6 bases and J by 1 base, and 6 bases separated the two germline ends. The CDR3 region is CSVSGQETQYF. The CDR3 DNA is TGCAGCGTAAGCGGCCAAGAGACCCAGTACTTC.

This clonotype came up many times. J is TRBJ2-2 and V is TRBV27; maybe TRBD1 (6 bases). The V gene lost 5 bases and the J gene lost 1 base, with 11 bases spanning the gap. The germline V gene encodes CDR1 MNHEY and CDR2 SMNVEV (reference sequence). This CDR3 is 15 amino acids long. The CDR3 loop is CASSHRVLNTGELFF. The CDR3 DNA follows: TGTGCCAGCAGTCACAGGGTCTTGAACACCGGGGAGCTGTTTTTT.